This T cell receptor (beta chain) was identified during a study of cytomegalovirus exposure and HLA in healthy donors. The protocol was immunoSEQ multiplex PCR, while the TCRdb copy is restricted to in-frame clones and leaves out a portion. The table records roughly 350,000 clones, roughly 85% of them present only once. The study's findings and limits: Most TCRs appeared rarely, but some public TCRs recurred in many donors. As confirmed in vitro, a few CMV-associated chains were specific for CMV antigens. It was reportedly the case that the classifier diagnosed cytomegalovirus status with high specificity and sensitivity. The tendency of first-cohort TCR clusters to co-occur in the 100 to 150 validation repertoires was identified by a subsequent analysis.

Trimming shortened V by 0 bases and J by 4 bases, and 13 bases separated the two germline ends. This CDR3 region has 16 residues. The germline CDR1 and CDR2 sequences are SGHRS and YFSETQ. A single count supports this clone. Its antigen is unidentified. The material sequenced was PBMCs. The rearrangement joins TRBV5-1 to TRBJ2-2; TRBD2 is a possible D gene (6 bases). The receptor was isolated from a woman aged 18-29 years in good health and CMV-seronegative. In DNA, the CDR3 is TGCGCCAGCAGCTTGGAGTGGGAGGCGGGCACCGGGGAGCTGTTTTTT. It translates to CASSLEWEAGTGELFF.